This T cell receptor beta chain was found in a study of cytomegalovirus exposure and HLA in healthy donors. General study points: Cytomegalovirus-associated TCR beta chains were listed, numbering roughly 150.

The CDR3 is made up of 13 amino acids. V shed 4 bases and J shed 6 bases, with 13 bases lying between them. Germline V gene sequence: CDR1 LNHDA, CDR2 SQIVND (reference sequence). 60 Vbeta and 13 Jbeta primers were used in PCR. Assay: immunoSEQ multiplex PCR; the TCRdb copy retains only in-frame clones and omits some. Recorded for this sample: fewer than 85,000 clones. Regarding this clone: Antigen: not known.

The rearrangement uses TRBV19 and TRBJ2-7, with TRBD1 as a possible D gene (5 bases). The specimen was PBMCs. This receptor was obtained from a man between 50 and 59 years old in good health and CMV-seropositive. The CDR3 protein is CASSTSRGTEQYF. In nucleotides, the CDR3 is TGTGCCAGTAGTACCTCTAGGGGAACCGAGCAGTACTTC.